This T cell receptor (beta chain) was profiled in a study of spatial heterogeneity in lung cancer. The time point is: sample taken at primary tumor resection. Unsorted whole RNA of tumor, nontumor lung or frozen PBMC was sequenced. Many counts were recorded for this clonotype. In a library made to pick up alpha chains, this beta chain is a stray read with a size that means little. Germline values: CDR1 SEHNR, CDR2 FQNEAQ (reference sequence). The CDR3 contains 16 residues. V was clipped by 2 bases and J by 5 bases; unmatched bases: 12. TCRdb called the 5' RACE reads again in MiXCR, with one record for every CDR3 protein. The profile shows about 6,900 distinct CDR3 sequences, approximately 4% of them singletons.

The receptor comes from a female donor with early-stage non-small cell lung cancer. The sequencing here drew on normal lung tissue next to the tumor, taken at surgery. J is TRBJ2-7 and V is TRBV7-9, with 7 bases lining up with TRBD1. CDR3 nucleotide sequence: TGTGCCAGCAGCTTAAAGGTGACAGGGCACCTAGACGAGCAGTACTTC. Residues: CASSLKVTGHLDEQYF.